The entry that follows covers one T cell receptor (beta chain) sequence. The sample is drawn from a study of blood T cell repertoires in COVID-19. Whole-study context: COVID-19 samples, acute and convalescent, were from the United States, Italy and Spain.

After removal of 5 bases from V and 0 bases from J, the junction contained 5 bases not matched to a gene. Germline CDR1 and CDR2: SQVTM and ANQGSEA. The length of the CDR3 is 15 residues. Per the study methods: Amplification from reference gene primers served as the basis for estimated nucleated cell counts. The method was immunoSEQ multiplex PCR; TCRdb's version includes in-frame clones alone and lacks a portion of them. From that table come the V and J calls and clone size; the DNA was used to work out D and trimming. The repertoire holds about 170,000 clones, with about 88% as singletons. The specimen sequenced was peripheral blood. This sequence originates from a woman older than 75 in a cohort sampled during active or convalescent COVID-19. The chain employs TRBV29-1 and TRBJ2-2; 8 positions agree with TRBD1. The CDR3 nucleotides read TGCAGCGTTCGACAGGGGCCGACGAACACCGGGGAGCTGTTTTTT. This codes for CSVRQGPTNTGELFF.